The sequence of this T cell receptor (beta chain) was determined in a study of blood T cell repertoires in COVID-19. TCRdb's copy holds only in-frame clones and misses some; the assay was immunoSEQ multiplex PCR. The sample lists 250,000 to 300,000 clones, approximately 90% occurring once. This CDR3 comprises 16 residues. CDR1 SGHDN and CDR2 FVKESK come from the germline V gene. The ends were cut back, 8 bases at V and 7 bases at J, with 24 bases in the middle. Sequencing was carried out using PBMCs or T cells enriched from blood (not recorded which). V is TRBV14 and J is TRBJ2-1; TRBD2 might be the D (6 bases). The receptor was derived from a woman aged 60-75 years in a cohort exposed to, infected with or recovered from COVID-19 (not recorded which). The CDR3 sequence is CASGASETLGRNEQFF. CDR3 coding DNA: TGTGCCAGCGGGGCTAGCGAAACTCTGGGAAGGAATGAGCAGTTCTTC.